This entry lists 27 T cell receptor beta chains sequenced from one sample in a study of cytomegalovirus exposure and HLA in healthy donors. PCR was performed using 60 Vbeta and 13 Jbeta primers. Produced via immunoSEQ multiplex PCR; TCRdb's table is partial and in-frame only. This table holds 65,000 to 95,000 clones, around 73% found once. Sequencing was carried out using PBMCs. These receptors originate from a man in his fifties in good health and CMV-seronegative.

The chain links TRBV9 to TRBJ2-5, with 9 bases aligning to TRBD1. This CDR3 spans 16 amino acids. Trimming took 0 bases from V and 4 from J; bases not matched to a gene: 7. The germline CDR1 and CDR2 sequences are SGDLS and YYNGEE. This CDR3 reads CASSVAPDRGRETQYF. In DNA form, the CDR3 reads TGTGCCAGCAGCGTAGCCCCGGACAGGGGTCGAGAGACCCAGTACTTC.

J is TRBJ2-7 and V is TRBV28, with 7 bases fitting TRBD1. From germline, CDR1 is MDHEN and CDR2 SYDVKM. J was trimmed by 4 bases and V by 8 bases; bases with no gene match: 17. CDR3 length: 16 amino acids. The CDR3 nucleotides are TGTGCCAGCCAAACTTTGAATAACAGGGGAATTTACGAGCAGTACTTC. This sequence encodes CASQTLNNRGIYEQYF.

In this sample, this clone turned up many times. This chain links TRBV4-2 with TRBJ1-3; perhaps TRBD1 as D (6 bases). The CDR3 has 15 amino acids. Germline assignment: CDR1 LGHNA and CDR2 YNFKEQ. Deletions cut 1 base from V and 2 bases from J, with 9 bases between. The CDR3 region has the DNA TGTGCCAGCAGCCAAGGGGGGCAGCCTGGAAACACCATATATTTT. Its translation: CASSQGGQPGNTIYF.

CDR3: CASSIRSPTQGEKLFF. The CDR3 nucleotides read TGTGCCAGCAGCATCCGGTCCCCCACACAGGGGGAAAAACTGTTTTTT. The chain links TRBV5-5 to TRBJ1-4; 7 bases match TRBD1. The CDR3 is 16 residues long. The trim removed 4 bases at V and 8 bases at J, leaving 14 bases unmatched. Germline CDR1 reads SGHKS; CDR2 reads YYEKEE (reference sequence).

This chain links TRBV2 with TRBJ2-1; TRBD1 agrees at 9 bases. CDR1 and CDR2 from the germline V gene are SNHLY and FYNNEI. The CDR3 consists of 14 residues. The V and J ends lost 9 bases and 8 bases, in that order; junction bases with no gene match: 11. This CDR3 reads CASKPGQGLYEQFF. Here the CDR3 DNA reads TGTGCCAGTAAACCGGGACAGGGTCTCTATGAGCAGTTCTTC.

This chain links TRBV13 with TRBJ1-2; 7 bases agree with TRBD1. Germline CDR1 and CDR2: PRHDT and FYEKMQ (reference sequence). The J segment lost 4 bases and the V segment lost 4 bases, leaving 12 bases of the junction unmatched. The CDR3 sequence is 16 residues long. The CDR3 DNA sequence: TGTGCCAGCAGCTCCCAGACAGGGCTTGGGGTCTATGGCTACACCTTC. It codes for CASSSQTGLGVYGYTF.

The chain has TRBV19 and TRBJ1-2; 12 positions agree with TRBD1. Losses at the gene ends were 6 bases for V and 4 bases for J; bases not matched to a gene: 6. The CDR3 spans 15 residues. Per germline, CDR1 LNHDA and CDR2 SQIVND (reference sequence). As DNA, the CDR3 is TGTGCCAGTAGCACCGGGACAGGGGGCCCCTATGGCTACACCTTC. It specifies CASSTGTGGPYGYTF.

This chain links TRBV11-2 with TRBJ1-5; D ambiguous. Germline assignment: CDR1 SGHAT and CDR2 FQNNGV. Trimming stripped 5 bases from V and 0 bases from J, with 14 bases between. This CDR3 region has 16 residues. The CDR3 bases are TGTGCCAGCAGCGCCAGGAGCGACTATAGCAATCAGCCCCAGCATTTT. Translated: CASSARSDYSNQPQHF.

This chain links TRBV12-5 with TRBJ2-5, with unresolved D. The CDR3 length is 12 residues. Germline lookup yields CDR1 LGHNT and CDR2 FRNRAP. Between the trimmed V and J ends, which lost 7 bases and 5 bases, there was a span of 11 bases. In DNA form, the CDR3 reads TGTGCTAGTGCCCTGATCCGGGAGACCCAGTACTTC. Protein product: CASALIRETQYF. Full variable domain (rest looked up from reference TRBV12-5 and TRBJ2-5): DARVTQTPRHKVTEMGQEVTMRCQPILGHNTVFWYRQTMMQGLELLAYFRNRAPLDDSGMPKDRFSAEMPDATLATLKIQPSEPRDSAVYFCASALIRETQYFGPGTRLLVL.

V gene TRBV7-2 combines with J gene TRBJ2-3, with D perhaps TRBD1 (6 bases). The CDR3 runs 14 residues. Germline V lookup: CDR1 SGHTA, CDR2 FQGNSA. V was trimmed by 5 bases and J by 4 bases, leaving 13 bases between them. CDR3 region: CASSRSPGADTQYF. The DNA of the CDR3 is TGTGCCAGCAGCCGCTCCCCAGGGGCAGATACGCAGTATTTT.

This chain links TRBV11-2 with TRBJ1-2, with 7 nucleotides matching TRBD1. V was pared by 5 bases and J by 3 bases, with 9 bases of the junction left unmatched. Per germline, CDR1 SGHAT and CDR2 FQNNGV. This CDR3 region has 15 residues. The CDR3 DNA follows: TGTGCCAGCAGCCTACAGGGGCAGGTGGACTATGGCTACACCTTC. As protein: CASSLQGQVDYGYTF.

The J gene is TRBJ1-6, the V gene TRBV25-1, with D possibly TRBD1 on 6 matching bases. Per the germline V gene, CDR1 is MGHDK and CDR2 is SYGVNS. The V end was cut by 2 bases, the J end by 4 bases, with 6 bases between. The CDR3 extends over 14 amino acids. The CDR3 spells CASSEGQYNSPLHF. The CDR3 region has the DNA TGTGCCAGCAGTGAAGGACAGTATAATTCACCCCTCCACTTT. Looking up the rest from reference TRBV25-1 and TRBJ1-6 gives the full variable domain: EADIYQTPRYLVIGTGKKITLECSQTMGHDKMYWYQQDPGMELHLIHYSYGVNSTEKGDLSSESTVSRIRTEHFPLTLESARPSHTSQYLCASSEGQYNSPLHFGNGTRLTVT.

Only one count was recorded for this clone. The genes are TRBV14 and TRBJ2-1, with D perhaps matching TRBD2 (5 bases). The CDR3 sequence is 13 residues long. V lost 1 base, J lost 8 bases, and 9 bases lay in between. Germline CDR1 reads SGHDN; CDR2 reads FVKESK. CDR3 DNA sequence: TGTGCCAGCAGCCAAGCTAGCTGGGATGAGCAGTTCTTC. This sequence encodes CASSQASWDEQFF.

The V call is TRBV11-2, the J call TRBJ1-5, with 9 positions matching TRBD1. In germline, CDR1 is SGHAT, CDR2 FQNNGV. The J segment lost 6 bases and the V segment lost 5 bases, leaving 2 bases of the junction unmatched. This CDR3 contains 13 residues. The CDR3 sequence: CASSPDRGQPQHF. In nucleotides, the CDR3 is TGTGCCAGCAGCCCGGACAGGGGTCAGCCCCAGCATTTT.

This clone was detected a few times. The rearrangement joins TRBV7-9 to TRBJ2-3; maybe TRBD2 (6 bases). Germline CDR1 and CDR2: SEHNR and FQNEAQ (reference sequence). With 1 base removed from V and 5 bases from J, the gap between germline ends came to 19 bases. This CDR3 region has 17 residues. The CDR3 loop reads CASSLGRVGGVKDTQYF. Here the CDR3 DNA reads TGTGCCAGCAGCTTAGGACGGGTGGGCGGGGTCAAAGATACGCAGTATTTT.

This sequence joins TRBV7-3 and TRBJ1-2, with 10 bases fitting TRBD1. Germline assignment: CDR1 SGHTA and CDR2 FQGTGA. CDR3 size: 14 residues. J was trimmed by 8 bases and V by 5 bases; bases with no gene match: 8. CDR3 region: CASSPGTGDWGYTF. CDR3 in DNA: TGTGCCAGCAGCCCCGGGACAGGGGATTGGGGCTACACCTTC.

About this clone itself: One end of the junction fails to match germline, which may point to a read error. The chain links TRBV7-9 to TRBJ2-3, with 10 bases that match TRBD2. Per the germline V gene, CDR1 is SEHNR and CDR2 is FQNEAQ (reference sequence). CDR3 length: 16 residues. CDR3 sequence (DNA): TGTTCCAGCAGCTTAGCGCAGACTAGCGGGTCAGATACGCAGTATTTT. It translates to CSSSLAQTSGSDTQYF.

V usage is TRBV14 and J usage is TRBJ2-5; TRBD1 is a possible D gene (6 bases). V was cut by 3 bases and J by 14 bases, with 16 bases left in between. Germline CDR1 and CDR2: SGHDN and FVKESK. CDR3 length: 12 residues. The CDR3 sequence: CASSQIGTRPYF. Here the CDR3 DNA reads TGTGCCAGCAGCCAGATTGGGACACGACCTTACTTC.

The CDR3 here is CASREGRGNSPLHF. CDR3 DNA sequence: TGTGCCAGCAGAGAGGGACGGGGGAATTCACCCCTCCACTTT. The chain employs TRBV2 and TRBJ1-6; D may be TRBD1 (5 bases). CDR1 and CDR2 (germline): SNHLY, FYNNEI. The ends were cut back, 6 bases at V and 7 bases at J, with 13 bases in the middle. The CDR3 extends over 14 amino acids.

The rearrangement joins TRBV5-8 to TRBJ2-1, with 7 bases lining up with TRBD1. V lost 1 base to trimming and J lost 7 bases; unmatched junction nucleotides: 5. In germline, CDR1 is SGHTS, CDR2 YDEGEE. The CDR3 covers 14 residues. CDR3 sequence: CASSLRGPINEQFF. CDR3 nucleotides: TGTGCCAGCAGCTTGAGGGGGCCGATAAATGAGCAGTTCTTC.

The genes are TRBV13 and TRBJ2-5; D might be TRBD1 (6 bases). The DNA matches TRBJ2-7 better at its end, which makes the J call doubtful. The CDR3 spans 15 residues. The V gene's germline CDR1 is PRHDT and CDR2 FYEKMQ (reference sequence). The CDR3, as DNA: TGTGCCAGCAGCCCAGGGCAGGGGAGCTCCTACGAGCAGTACTTC. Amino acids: CASSPGQGSSYEQYF.

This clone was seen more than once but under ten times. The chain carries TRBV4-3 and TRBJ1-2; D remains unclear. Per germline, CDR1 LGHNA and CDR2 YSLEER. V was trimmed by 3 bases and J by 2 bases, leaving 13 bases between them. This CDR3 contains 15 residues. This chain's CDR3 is CASSHLMTGNYGYTF. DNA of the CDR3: TGCGCCAGCAGCCACCTCATGACGGGAAACTATGGCTACACCTTC.

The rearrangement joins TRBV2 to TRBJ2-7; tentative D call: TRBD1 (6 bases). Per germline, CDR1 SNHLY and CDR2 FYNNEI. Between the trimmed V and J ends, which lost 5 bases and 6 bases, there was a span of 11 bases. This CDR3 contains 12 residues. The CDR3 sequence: CASSPTGLEQYF. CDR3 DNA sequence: TGTGCCAGCAGTCCTACAGGGCTCGAGCAGTACTTC.

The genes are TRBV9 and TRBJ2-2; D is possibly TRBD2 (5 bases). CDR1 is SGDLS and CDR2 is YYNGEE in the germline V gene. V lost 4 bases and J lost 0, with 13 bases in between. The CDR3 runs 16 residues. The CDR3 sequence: CASSPRTPPNTGELFF. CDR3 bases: TGTGCCAGCAGCCCGCGGACTCCTCCGAACACCGGGGAGCTGTTTTTT.

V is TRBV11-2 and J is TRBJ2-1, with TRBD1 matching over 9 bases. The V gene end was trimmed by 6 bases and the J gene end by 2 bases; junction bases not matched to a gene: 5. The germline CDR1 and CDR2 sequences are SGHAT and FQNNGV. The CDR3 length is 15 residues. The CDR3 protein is CASREQGATYNEQFF. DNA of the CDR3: TGTGCCAGCAGAGAACAGGGGGCAACCTACAATGAGCAGTTCTTC.

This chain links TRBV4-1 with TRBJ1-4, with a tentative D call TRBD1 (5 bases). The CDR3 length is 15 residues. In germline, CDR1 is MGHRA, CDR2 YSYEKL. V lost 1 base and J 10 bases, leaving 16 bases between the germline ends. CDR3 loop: CASSQGEQAAGKLFF. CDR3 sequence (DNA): TGCGCCAGCAGCCAAGGGGAACAGGCCGCCGGAAAACTGTTTTTT.

Here the CDR3 reads CASSSWRNTDTQYF. DNA for the CDR3: TGTGCCAGCAGTTCGTGGAGGAACACAGATACGCAGTATTTT. The J gene is TRBJ2-3, the V gene TRBV6-5, with D possibly TRBD2 on 5 matching bases. Between the trimmed V and J ends, which lost 4 bases and 2 bases, there was a span of 10 bases. This CDR3 spans 14 amino acids. CDR1 MNHEY and CDR2 SVGAGI come from the germline V gene.